The clone carrying this T cell receptor beta chain was seen a handful of times. Its antigen is still unknown. The CDR3 is 14 residues long. Produced via immunoSEQ multiplex PCR; TCRdb's table is partial and in-frame only. This table holds some 49,000 clones, approximately 78% found once. The sort gate was single viable CD3+CD4+CD8-CD45RO+ cells for memory CD4+ T cells. Serum IgG to CMV pp150, pp28, p38 and p52 defined serostatus. The data derive from a study of memory CD4+ T cells and cytomegalovirus serostatus. The overall study: Healthy Belgian adult donors included about nine CMV-positive and 24 CMV-negative people. Study-level points and caveats: Of under 200 reported CMV TCRbeta sequences, just over 65 were found in memory CD4+ repertoires. Repertoires predicted CMV serostatus with median bootstrapped AUC of roughly 0.96.

Sequencing was done on a sample of memory CD4+ T cells from blood. The chain combines TRBV21-1 with TRBJ2-5; TRBD1 is taken as the D call from the table, unchecked against the DNA. TRBV21-1 is given as a pseudogene. This sequence originates from an adult in good health and CMV-seronegative. The CDR3: CASSNRRGQETQYF. CDR3 nucleotides: TGTGCCAGCAGCAACCGAAGGGGGCAAGAGACCCAGTACTTC.